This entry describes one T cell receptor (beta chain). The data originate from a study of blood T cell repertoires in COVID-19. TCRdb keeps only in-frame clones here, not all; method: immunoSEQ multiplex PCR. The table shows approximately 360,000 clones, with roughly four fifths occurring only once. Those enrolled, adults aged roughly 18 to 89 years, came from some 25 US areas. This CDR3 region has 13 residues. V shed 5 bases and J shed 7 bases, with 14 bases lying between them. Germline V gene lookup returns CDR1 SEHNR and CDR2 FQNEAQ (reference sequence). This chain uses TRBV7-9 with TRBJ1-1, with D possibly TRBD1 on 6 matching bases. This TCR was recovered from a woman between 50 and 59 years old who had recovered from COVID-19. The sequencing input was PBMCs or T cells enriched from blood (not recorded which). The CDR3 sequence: CASSLGTPIEAFF. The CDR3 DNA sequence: TGTGCCAGCAGCCTCGGGACACCTATTGAAGCTTTCTTT.